A single T cell receptor (beta chain) is shown here with its context. There is no known antigen for this receptor. Base-call qualities are not available, and no considerably larger clone is one nucleotide away. The data were taken from a study of blood T cell repertoires in COVID-19 (dated by TCRdb to the early 2020s). General notes on the study: Samples covering the acute and convalescent phases of COVID-19 were provided by collaborators in the United States, Italy and Spain. The material from the prospective study consisted of cDNA or gDNA derived from T cells, B-cell-depleted T cells, or PBMCs. The dataset comprised deeply sampled blood TCRbeta repertoires from subjects exposed to, actively infected with, or recovered from COVID-19. The repertoires were released in a freely available public database meant as a resource for research on the immune response to SARS-CoV-2. Samples came from the ongoing ImmuneRACE study (first 160 participants) plus 1,254 subjects from 6 global collaborators. The sample metadata nearly always contained a de-identified subject ID, COVID-19 status, age in years and sex. Where available, HLA class I and class II types were obtained from metadata supplied by the sample provider rather than from assay-based typing.

The immunoSEQ Assay, a bias-controlled multiplex PCR, was used to amplify TCRbeta CDR3 regions from genomic DNA. In the authors' own workflow: The number of nucleated cells in each sample was estimated from the amplification of reference gene primers within the assay. To quantify the absolute abundance of each unique TCRbeta CDR3 rearrangement, sequence reads were collapsed and filtered. Productive Simpson clonality was computed per sample as the square root of Simpson's diversity index over productive rearrangements. Entries here come from immuneACCESS through TCRdb and include only in-frame sequences with V and J called. Some clones fail to appear in such tables; in the studies checked, an unresolved V gene covers under half of the shortfall, and the cause of the remainder is unknown. That table is the source of V, J and clone size, and D and trimming were worked out from the DNA. For this sample the table gives about 210,000 clones, of which approximately 89% were detected only once. The leading ten clones occupy about 4.8% of the sample.

Taken from cysteine to phenylalanine, the CDR3 has 14 residues. Only the CDR3 portion is preserved as DNA: 42 bases, with reading frame beginning at the first base. The germline V gene (reference sequence) specifies GTSNPN as CDR1 and SVGIG as CDR2. V lost 0 bases and J lost 6 bases; the stretch between them is 12 bases long. Each collaborating institution followed its own protocols to collect whole blood in K2EDTA tubes. Collaborator samples were shipped for TCRbeta analysis as frozen whole blood, isolated PBMCs, or DNA extracted from either sample type. The investigation overall reported the following: The amount of clinical and demographic metadata varied by source and participant and was provided uncurated.

The chain uses TRBV30 and TRBJ1-5, with TRBD1 tentatively as D gene (6 bases match). The sequence came from a woman aged 40 to 50 with acute or convalescent COVID-19. The sample taken for sequencing was peripheral blood. This receptor has the CDR3 CAWSVVGGGQPQHF. The sequenced DNA: TGTGCCTGGAGTGTTGTGGGAGGGGGTCAGCCCCAGCATTTT.